These 5 T cell receptor beta chains were all obtained from the same sample, sequenced in a study of T cell responses to AZD1222 COVID-19 vaccine. The protocol was immunoSEQ multiplex PCR, while the TCRdb copy is restricted to in-frame clones and leaves out a portion. The sample has fewer than 250,000 clones, approximately 92% seen once; the top ten hold 1% to 1.5%. Material: peripheral blood, obtained on day 0 of AZD1222 vaccination. Receptors were obtained from an adult in good health.

The V call is TRBV18, the J call TRBJ1-1; D call uncertain. The CDR3 contains 13 residues. The germline CDR1 and CDR2 sequences are KGHSH and LQKENI. The V end lost 4 bases, the J end lost 7 bases, and 13 bases lay between the germline ends. CDR3 in DNA: TGTGCCAGCTCACTCTACACAAGGCTTGAAGCTTTCTTT. The encoded protein is CASSLYTRLEAFF. Combining the CDR3 with reference TRBV18 and TRBJ1-1 gives the whole variable domain NAGVMQNPRHLVRRRGQEARLRCSPMKGHSHVYWYRQLPEEGLKFMVYLQKENIIDESGMPKERFSAEFPKEGPSILRIQQVVRGDSAAYFCASSLYTRLEAFFGQGTRLTVV.

The CDR3 here is CASKIDPGGNQPQHF. The CDR3 nucleotides read TGTGCCAGCAAAATCGACCCTGGAGGCAATCAGCCCCAGCATTTT. The J gene is TRBJ1-5, the V gene TRBV6-5; D remains ambiguous. Germline CDR1 is MNHEY and CDR2 is SVGAGI. The CDR3 extends over 15 amino acids. V lost 7 bases and J 2 bases, leaving 15 bases between the germline ends.

This sequence joins TRBV6-5 and TRBJ2-7; a weak D match, TRBD2 (5 bases). The CDR3 sequence is 15 residues long. Trimming shortened V by 1 base and J by 0 bases, and 10 bases separated the two germline ends. CDR1 is MNHEY, CDR2 SVGAGI, per germline. In DNA form, the CDR3 reads TGTGCCAGCAGTTACTGGGCGGGCCTCTCCTACGAGCAGTACTTC. It codes for CASSYWAGLSYEQYF.

V and J are TRBV28 and TRBJ1-5; 7 positions match TRBD1. This CDR3 spans 16 amino acids. Looked up from germline, CDR1 is MDHEN and CDR2 is SYDVKM. The trim removed 8 bases at V and 0 bases at J, leaving 10 bases unmatched. Here the CDR3 reads CASGTQGGLSNQPQHF. The DNA of the CDR3 is TGTGCCAGCGGTACTCAGGGGGGGCTTAGCAATCAGCCCCAGCATTTT.

This clone occurred once. J is TRBJ2-5 and V is TRBV7-9, with a weak D call TRBD2 (6 bases). Deletions cut 5 bases from V and 5 bases from J, with 18 bases between. Germline assignment: CDR1 SEHNR and CDR2 FQNEAQ (reference sequence). CDR3 length: 15 residues. CDR3 loop: CASSTLAGTRETQYF. The CDR3 DNA follows: TGTGCCAGCAGCACCTTGGCGGGAACTAGGGAGACCCAGTACTTC. Full variable domain (rest looked up from reference TRBV7-9 and TRBJ2-5): DTGVSQNPRHKITKRGQNVTFRCDPISEHNRLYWYRQTLGQGPEFLTYFQNEAQLEKSRLLSDRFSAERPKGSFSTLEIQRTEQGDSAMYLCASSTLAGTRETQYFGPGTRLLVL.